This record covers a single TCR beta chain. What it recognizes is unknown. After removal of 8 bases from V and 4 bases from J, the junction contained 16 bases not matched to a gene. This CDR3 contains 16 residues. Germline assignment: CDR1 MGHDK and CDR2 SYGVNS. This sample stems from a study of glioma-infiltrating T cells after dendritic cell vaccination. Looking at the study overall: Autologous tumor lysate was loaded overnight onto monocyte-derived dendritic cells grown less than 8 days with IL-4 and GM-CSF.

Time point denoted: after dendritic cell vaccination, including at tumor progression/relapse. The method was immunoSEQ multiplex PCR; TCRdb's version includes in-frame clones alone and lacks a portion of them. The sample shows tens of thousands of clones, 75% to 85% of them seen only once. Findings and caveats of the study: TCR clonality showed no direct relationship with survival.

The sample consisted of blood, taken after dendritic cell vaccination. This chain connects TRBV25-1 to TRBJ1-2, with 7 bases matching TRBD1. This TCR derives from a human donor with glioblastoma. The CDR3 loop is CASHGGGSQRGYGYTF. The CDR3 region has the DNA TGTGCCAGCCACGGAGGGGGCAGCCAACGCGGCTATGGCTACACCTTC.